The 10 T cell receptor beta chains presented below share a single source sample, sequenced in a study of blood T cell repertoires in COVID-19. Clones were sequenced by immunoSEQ multiplex PCR, and TCRdb holds only the in-frame ones, with some missing. Seen here are over 300,000 clones, approximately 91% observed once, and the top ten hold approximately 9.4%. What was sequenced was PBMCs or T cells enriched from blood (not recorded which). The receptors stem from a woman aged 40-49 years who had recovered from COVID-19.

The rearrangement uses TRBV28 and TRBJ2-3; a weak D match, TRBD2 (7 bases). The V gene's germline CDR1 is MDHEN and CDR2 SYDVKM. This CDR3 spans 15 amino acids. V was trimmed by 3 bases and J by 6 bases, leaving 16 bases between them. The CDR3 coding sequence is TGTGCCAGCAGTTTGGCGGGGGCGGGGAGGGATACGCAGTATTTT. It is translated as CASSLAGAGRDTQYF. The full variable domain, in which reference TRBV28 and TRBJ2-3 provide the parts outside the CDR3, is DVKVTQSSRYLVKRTGEKVFLECVQDMDHENMFWYRQDPGLGLRLIYFSYDVKMKEKGDIPEGYSVSREKKERFSLILESASTNQTSMYLCASSLAGAGRDTQYFGPGTRLTVL.

The CDR3 loop reads CASSPDSYSNQPQHF. The CDR3 DNA follows: TGCGCCAGCAGCCCCGACAGCTATAGCAATCAGCCCCAGCATTTT. The chain recombines TRBV5-1 with TRBJ1-5; D possibly corresponds to TRBD1 (5 bases). V was pared by 4 bases and J by 0 bases, with 11 bases between. The CDR3 contains 15 residues. From germline, CDR1 is SGHRS and CDR2 YFSETQ.

The chain couples TRBV19 to TRBJ1-2, with TRBD1 matching over 7 bases. The CDR3 is made up of 15 amino acids. The V gene's germline CDR1 is LNHDA and CDR2 SQIVND (reference sequence). The trim removed 5 bases at V and 2 bases at J, leaving 8 bases unmatched. The CDR3 coding sequence is TGTGCCAGTAGTTCAGACAGGGAGCTCAACTATGGCTACACCTTC. Amino acids: CASSSDRELNYGYTF.

Note on this clone: The identical CDR3 is also encoded by other nucleotide sequences in the sample. The chain recombines TRBV29-1 with TRBJ1-3, with D hard to call. V was pared by 6 bases and J by 0 bases, with 9 bases between. The CDR3 consists of 13 residues. Germline values: CDR1 SQVTM, CDR2 ANQGSEA. The CDR3 DNA reads as TGCAGCGTCGGACTCAGCTCTGGAAACACCATATATTTT. It translates to CSVGLSSGNTIYF.

V gene TRBV19 combines with J gene TRBJ2-5; D call uncertain. Germline values: CDR1 LNHDA, CDR2 SQIVND (reference sequence). The V end lost 4 bases, the J end lost 7 bases, and 7 bases lay between the germline ends. CDR3 length: 11 amino acids. The CDR3 protein is CASSKAGTQYF. CDR3 DNA sequence: TGTGCCAGTAGTAAAGCAGGGACCCAGTACTTC.

This clone was seen at least ten times. The V gene is TRBV7-3, the J gene TRBJ2-2, with 9 bases aligning to TRBD2. Germline V gene lookup returns CDR1 SGHTA and CDR2 FQGTGA. This CDR3 is 15 amino acids long. The junction had 1 base not matched to a gene; V was cut back by 5 bases and J by 0 bases. The CDR3 region is CASSASGANTGELFF. DNA for the CDR3: TGTGCCAGCAGCGCTAGCGGGGCGAACACCGGGGAGCTGTTTTTT.

The J gene is TRBJ2-2, the V gene TRBV29-1, with D possibly TRBD1 on 5 matching bases. Germline CDR1 reads SQVTM; CDR2 reads ANQGSEA. Deletions cut 3 bases from V and 1 base from J, with 9 bases between. The CDR3 totals 14 residues. The CDR3 DNA follows: TGCAGCGTTGAGCCAGGGCTGAACACCGGGGAGCTGTTTTTT. Translating it yields CSVEPGLNTGELFF.

The CDR3 region has the DNA TGTGCCAGCAGCTTAGAGGGGGGGGCCAGCTACGAGCAGTACTTC. Translated, it gives CASSLEGGASYEQYF. V usage is TRBV7-2 and J usage is TRBJ2-7; D perhaps matches TRBD2 (7 bases). The CDR3 is made up of 15 amino acids. CDR1 is SGHTA and CDR2 is FQGNSA in the germline V gene. V lost 1 base and J 3 bases, leaving 13 bases between the germline ends.

This clone showed up just once. The chain uses TRBV27 and TRBJ1-2; 9 positions match TRBD1. CDR3 length equals 12 residues. V shed 6 bases and J 5 bases; nucleotides not matched to a gene: 1. Per the germline V gene, CDR1 is MNHEY and CDR2 is SMNVEV (reference sequence). The chain's CDR3 is CASSGTGYGYTF. CDR3 nucleotide sequence: TGTGCCAGCAGCGGGACAGGGTATGGCTACACCTTC.

The chain carries TRBV5-1 and TRBJ1-3, with D possibly being TRBD1 (6 bases). The CDR3 has 16 amino acids. Germline CDR1 and CDR2: SGHRS and YFSETQ. Trimming took off 0 bases at V and 3 bases at J, with 13 bases between the two ends. The CDR3 protein is CASSLDARGHGNTIYF. The DNA of the CDR3 is TGCGCCAGCAGCTTGGATGCCAGGGGACATGGAAACACCATATATTTT.